A selection of T cell receptor beta chains follows, all from one sample in a study of shared clonotypes between healthy human individuals. Data came from immunoSEQ multiplex PCR; TCRdb stores just in-frame clones and leaves some out. This table has roughly 2 million clones, approximately 94% appearing once. The sequencing sample was made of naive CD4+ T cells sorted from blood. The receptor set was obtained from a man aged 18-30 years in good health. Both conserved end residues are part of each CDR3. Each record gives: V gene, clone size, D gene, J gene, CDR3 DNA, CDR3 protein. D genes are given only for firm matches. Rows may omit the clone size; those that give it use once, few, many or a size class.

>TRBV6-5|.|.|TRBJ2-7
TGTGCCAGCAGTCCGTCGTCCTACGAGCAGTACTTC
CASSPSSYEQYF
>TRBV5-1|.|.|TRBJ2-3
TGCGCCAGCAGGCTAACTAGCAGGGGCACAGATACGCAGTATTTT
CASRLTSRGTDTQYF
>TRBV28|once|.|TRBJ2-7
TGTGCCAGCAGTTCCCCAACCCCGTTGCTCAGGGGGACTGGCTACTTC
CASSSPTPLLRGTGYF
>TRBV7-9|.|TRBD1|TRBJ1-1
TGTGCCAGCACTTACAGGGGTGGTACTGAAGCTTTCTTT
CASTYRGGTEAFF
>TRBV30|.|.|TRBJ2-7
TGTGCCTGGAGTGTACTCGGAACAGGGTCTCGCCACGAGCAGTACTTC
CAWSVLGTGSRHEQYF
>TRBV18|.|.|TRBJ1-3
TGTGCCAGCTCAAGGGCCCAGGGCCTCGGAAACACCATATATTTT
CASSRAQGLGNTIYF
>TRBV19|.|.|TRBJ1-1
TGTGCCAGTAGTACCGGGGGAGGGAACACTGAAGCTTTCTTT
CASSTGGGNTEAFF
>TRBV19|.|TRBD1|TRBJ1-2
TGTGCCAGTAGTATAACAGGGGGTAAGAACTATGGCTACACCTTC
CASSITGGKNYGYTF
>TRBV18|.|.|TRBJ1-1
TGTGCCAGCTCACCGACGCAAAACACTGAAGCTTTCTTT
CASSPTQNTEAFF
>TRBV15|.|TRBD1|TRBJ2-7
TGTGCCACCAGCAGAGGGGATACAGGGGGCCTCTACTACGAGCAGTACTTC
CATSRGDTGGLYYEQYF
>TRBV27|.|.|TRBJ1-4
TGTGCCAGTGCTCGGGCGGAGACAACTAATGAAAAACTGTTTTTT
CASARAETTNEKLFF
>TRBV10-1|.|TRBD2|TRBJ2-5
TGCGCCAGCAGTGAAACTAGCGGGGGGGGTCAAGAGACCCAGTACTTC
CASSETSGGGQETQYF
>TRBV27|once|.|TRBJ1-2
TGTGCCAGCAGTCCCCGGGGGGAGTATGGCTACACCTTC
CASSPRGEYGYTF
>TRBV19|.|.|TRBJ1-1
TGTGCCAGTAGTATGCTCGCGGGGGCGAGGAGTAGGAACACTGAAGCTTTCTTT
CASSMLAGARSRNTEAFF
>TRBV6-5|once|.|TRBJ2-7
TGTGCCAGCAGTTACTCGAATACTAACTCCTACGAGCAGTACTTC
CASSYSNTNSYEQYF
>TRBV6-1|.|.|TRBJ2-7
TGTGCCAGCAGCCTTCCGGACAGCTCCTACGAGCAGTACTTC
CASSLPDSSYEQYF
>TRBV13|.|TRBD1|TRBJ1-3
TGTGCCAGCAGGGGGACAGGGAGTGGAAACACCATATATTTT
CASRGTGSGNTIYF
>TRBV6-1|.|.|TRBJ2-7
TGTGCCAGTAGAGGGTACGAGCAGTACTTC
CASRGYEQYF
>TRBV11-2|.|.|TRBJ1-1
TGTGCCAGCAGCCCGCGGGGCACTGAAGCTTTCTTT
CASSPRGTEAFF
>TRBV6-1|.|.|TRBJ1-2
TGTGCCAGCAGGGAAACAGGGTTGGGGTATGGCTACACCTTC
CASRETGLGYGYTF
>TRBV2|once|TRBD1|TRBJ2-7
TGTGCCAGCAGCAGGACAGGGGGGTACGAGCAGTACTTC
CASSRTGGYEQYF
>TRBV9|.|.|TRBJ1-2
TGTGCCAGCAGCACCCGGGACGGAAACTATGGCTACACCTTC
CASSTRDGNYGYTF
>TRBV7-9|.|.|TRBJ1-3
TGTGCCAGCAGCAACACCGGGGGAAACACCATATATTTT
CASSNTGGNTIYF
>TRBV11-2|.|.|TRBJ2-7
TGTGCCAGCAGCTTAGGGGAAGGGTTGGGCGAGCAGTACTTC
CASSLGEGLGEQYF